The present TCR beta chain was sequenced within a study of naive and memory T cell subsets. To note about this clonotype: Its antigen is not identified.

The sample's treatment: skin biopsy from PPD injection site in Mantoux-positive individual. TCR cDNA received a 3' ligated oligonucleotide that carried a UMI. Biopsied sites were PPD injections in people with a positive Mantoux test. Study results and limitations: TCRs were reportedly recovered from both biopsy types, mostly tuberculin test sites. TCR transcript changes with activation or differentiation may affect this RNA method. Higher TCR numbers at tuberculin sites reflect T cell infiltration, per interpretation.

Trimming removed 2 bases from V and 0 bases from J; junction bases left unmatched: 3. Germline V gene data show CDR1 as ENHRY and CDR2 as SYGVKD. This CDR3 contains 16 residues. The SP2 primer and nested alpha and beta constant region primers amplified ligated cDNA in four rounds. In TCRdb, the UMI-ligation and nested PCR reads were re-called with MiXCR into one record per CDR3 protein. The sample has approximately 22,000 distinct CDR3 sequences; about 6.1% are singletons. V and J are TRBV10-3 and TRBJ2-5; 10 bases fit TRBD2. The receptor was isolated from an adult in good health. The sample was skin, taken from a tuberculin skin test site. CDR3 in DNA: TGTGCCATCAGTGAGGCGGGGACTAGCGACCAAGAGACCCAGTACTTC. Its protein is CAISEAGTSDQETQYF.